A single sample gave rise to the 27 T cell receptor beta chains below, sequenced in a study of cytomegalovirus exposure and HLA in healthy donors. This PCR relied on a set of 60 Vbeta primers and 13 Jbeta primers. Only in-frame clones appear in the TCRdb table, and some are missing; sequencing was by immunoSEQ multiplex PCR. The sample has over 90,000 clones, roughly 83% seen once. Sample: PBMCs. Every receptor here comes from a man in his forties in good health and CMV-seronegative.

The V call is TRBV2, the J call TRBJ2-1, with 7 bases that match TRBD2. The CDR3 is 13 amino acids. V lost 8 bases and J lost 7; bases outside the gene matches: 8. Looked up from germline, CDR1 is SNHLY and CDR2 is FYNNEI. The CDR3 DNA reads TGTGCCAGCGAGCGCGAAGCGGGAAATGAGCAGTTCTTC. It translates to CASEREAGNEQFF.

This clone was observed once. This chain links TRBV4-1 with TRBJ1-3; D gene uncertain. CDR1 and CDR2 (germline): MGHRA, YSYEKL. Trimming took 0 bases from V and 1 from J, leaving 10 bases between them. The CDR3 contains 16 residues. The CDR3 spells CASSQDLRGSGNTIYF. DNA for the CDR3: TGCGCCAGCAGCCAAGACCTGCGGGGTTCTGGAAACACCATATATTTT.

This chain uses TRBV18 with TRBJ2-1, with 10 nucleotides matching TRBD1. V dropped 6 bases and J dropped 8; count of bases not matched to a gene: 4. This CDR3 spans 13 amino acids. The germline V gene has CDR1 KGHSH and CDR2 LQKENI. The CDR3 sequence: CASSRGTGDEQFF. The CDR3 DNA follows: TGTGCCAGCTCGCGGGGGACAGGGGATGAGCAGTTCTTC.

This sequence joins TRBV6-5 and TRBJ1-2; the match to TRBD1 covers 11 bases. Germline CDR1 and CDR2: MNHEY and SVGAGI. The CDR3 extends over 15 amino acids. The junction had 7 bases not matched to a gene; V was cut back by 2 bases and J by 8 bases. CDR3 residues: CASSYRGQGARGYTF. The CDR3 DNA reads as TGTGCCAGCAGTTACCGCGGACAGGGGGCGAGAGGCTACACCTTC.

The chain employs TRBV13 and TRBJ2-1; D is perhaps TRBD2 (7 bases). V was pared by 4 bases and J by 8 bases, with 18 bases between. CDR1 and CDR2 (germline): PRHDT, FYEKMQ (reference sequence). CDR3 size: 15 residues. The CDR3 DNA follows: TGTGCCAGCAGCTCCGCCGGCCGAGGGGGGGATGAGCAGTTCTTC. It encodes CASSSAGRGGDEQFF.

This chain connects TRBV2 to TRBJ2-7; D might be TRBD1 (5 bases). The CDR3 loop spans 15 amino acids. Germline V gene lookup returns CDR1 SNHLY and CDR2 FYNNEI. Trimming took off 10 bases at V and 3 bases at J, with 22 bases between the two ends. This CDR3 is CAMAEGALSLYEQYF. For the CDR3, the DNA is TGTGCCATGGCCGAAGGGGCCCTAAGTCTCTACGAGCAGTACTTC.

This chain connects TRBV5-4 to TRBJ2-5; D might be TRBD2 (6 bases). The germline CDR1 and CDR2 sequences are SGHNT and YYREEE (reference sequence). There are 15 residues in the CDR3. Trimming took off 0 bases at V and 5 bases at J, with 14 bases between the two ends. The CDR3 coding sequence is TGTGCCAGCAGCTTGGAAGGGGAGGTTGGGGAGACCCAGTACTTC. It specifies CASSLEGEVGETQYF.

This clone was counted a few times. The CDR3 region has the DNA TGCGCCAGCAGCCAAGAAGCGGTAGTTTCAGGCTTCTATGGCTACACCTTC. Its translation: CASSQEAVVSGFYGYTF. The rearrangement uses TRBV4-3 and TRBJ1-2; D is uncertain. The germline V gene has CDR1 LGHNA and CDR2 YSLEER. Trimming removed 0 bases at V and 4 bases at J, with 18 bases between. The CDR3 length is 17 residues.

As DNA, the CDR3 is TGTGCCAGCAGCGTAGGGGGACAGGCAAATTTCTACGAGCAGTACTTC. It codes for CASSVGGQANFYEQYF. The chain combines TRBV9 with TRBJ2-7; TRBD1 agrees at 8 bases. The germline V gene has CDR1 SGDLS and CDR2 YYNGEE. The CDR3 has 16 amino acids. The V gene end was trimmed by 0 bases and the J gene end by 3 bases; junction bases not matched to a gene: 8.

The rearrangement joins TRBV5-4 to TRBJ1-4; D remains ambiguous. This CDR3 spans 14 amino acids. Trimming shortened V by 0 bases and J by 3 bases, and 6 bases separated the two germline ends. In germline, CDR1 is SGHNT, CDR2 YYREEE (reference sequence). CDR3 bases: TGTGCCAGCAGCTTGGGGGCTGCTAATGAAAAACTGTTTTTT. Protein product: CASSLGAANEKLFF.

The CDR3 DNA reads TGCGCCAGCAGCGCGGGACCGAGAGTAGAGGCCAAAAACATTCAGTACTTC. It codes for CASSAGPRVEAKNIQYF. This chain links TRBV5-1 with TRBJ2-4; maybe TRBD2 (6 bases). V shed 4 bases and J shed 1 base, with 18 bases lying between them. Germline V gives CDR1 SGHRS, CDR2 YFSETQ. This CDR3 region has 17 residues.

The chain links TRBV21-1 to TRBJ1-2; the D call of TRBD1 is as the table states it, not checked on the DNA. TRBV21-1 is a pseudogene segment. CDR3 size: 18 residues. CDR3 sequence reads: CASSKKRSPGQGPHGYTF. CDR3 nucleotide sequence: TGTGCCAGCAGCAAAAAAAGGTCCCCGGGACAGGGCCCACATGGCTACACCTTC.

The chain has TRBV7-6 and TRBJ2-1; 11 bases match TRBD2. The CDR3 covers 17 residues. V lost 4 bases to trimming and J lost 3 bases; unmatched junction nucleotides: 8. Germline V gives CDR1 SGHVS, CDR2 FNYEAQ. The CDR3 bases are TGTGCCAGCAGCTCCGTAGCGGGGGGGCCTTTCTACAATGAGCAGTTCTTC. As protein: CASSSVAGGPFYNEQFF.

The rearrangement joins TRBV2 to TRBJ1-1; D is unresolved. The CDR3 contains 14 residues. Germline CDR1 is SNHLY and CDR2 is FYNNEI. The V end lost 1 base, the J end lost 1 base, and 7 bases lay between the germline ends. The CDR3 DNA reads TGTGCCAGCAGTGAAGGTGTCAGGAACACTGAAGCTTTCTTT. Encoded protein: CASSEGVRNTEAFF.

This rearrangement joins TRBV9 to TRBJ1-5; D ambiguous. Trimming removed 4 bases at V and 0 bases at J, with 8 bases between. The CDR3 loop spans 14 amino acids. CDR1 and CDR2 from the germline V gene are SGDLS and YYNGEE. The CDR3 spells CASSLSSSNQPQHF. The CDR3 nucleotides are TGTGCCAGCAGCCTGTCCAGTAGCAATCAGCCCCAGCATTTT.

The chain has TRBV7-9 and TRBJ1-1; D might be TRBD1 (6 bases). The V and J ends lost 5 bases and 3 bases respectively, with 25 bases between them. Germline CDR1 and CDR2: SEHNR and FQNEAQ (reference sequence). The CDR3 is made up of 18 amino acids. The CDR3: CASSPDRGHGWRDTEAFF. The CDR3 DNA is TGTGCCAGCAGCCCTGATAGGGGACACGGATGGCGGGACACTGAAGCTTTCTTT.

This chain uses TRBV5-1 with TRBJ2-7; 11 bases are shared with TRBD1. The CDR3 has 15 residues. The trim removed 3 bases at V and 2 bases at J, leaving 4 bases unmatched. Germline CDR1 reads SGHRS; CDR2 reads YFSETQ. CDR3 residues: CASSSPGQGAYEQYF. The CDR3, as DNA: TGCGCCAGCAGCTCACCGGGACAGGGGGCCTACGAGCAGTACTTC.

The V gene is TRBV7-2, the J gene TRBJ2-5, with 7 bases that match TRBD2. The CDR3 consists of 18 residues. Trimming cost V 1 base and J 4 bases; bases outside gene matches: 15. Germline-derived CDR1 and CDR2 are SGHTA and FQGNSA. The CDR3 DNA reads TGTGCCAGCAGCTTAGGAACCTGGGGAAACGAGCGGGGAGAGACCCAGTACTTC. This encodes CASSLGTWGNERGETQYF.

The chain uses TRBV19 and TRBJ2-2, with TRBD2 as a possible D gene (6 bases). The CDR3 is 15 amino acids. Per the germline V gene, CDR1 is LNHDA and CDR2 is SQIVND (reference sequence). The V gene lost 1 base and the J gene lost 5 bases, with 11 bases spanning the gap. The CDR3, as DNA: TGTGCCAGTAGTATAGCTAGGGGAGGAACCGGGGAGCTGTTTTTT. Encoded protein: CASSIARGGTGELFF. Together with reference TRBV19 and TRBJ2-2, the CDR3 gives the full variable domain: DGGITQSPKYLFRKEGQNVTLSCEQNLNHDAMYWYRQDPGQGLRLIYYSQIVNDFQKGDIAEGYSVSREKKESFPLTVTSAQKNPTAFYLCASSIARGGTGELFFGEGSRLTVL.

This rearrangement joins TRBV9 to TRBJ1-6; tentative D call: TRBD1 (5 bases). The length of the CDR3 is 13 residues. The germline V and J ends were trimmed by 2 bases and 10 bases, with 10 bases remaining between them. Looked up from germline, CDR1 is SGDLS and CDR2 is YYNGEE. CDR3 in DNA: TGTGCCAGCAGCGTTTCAAGGGGCTCACCCCTCCACTTT. This gives the protein CASSVSRGSPLHF.

Written as DNA, the CDR3 is TGCAGCGTTGATGATGGACAGGGGGGCTACACCTTC. This gives the protein CSVDDGQGGYTF. The chain employs TRBV29-1 and TRBJ1-2, with 9 bases that match TRBD1. V shed 3 bases, J shed 8 bases, and the junction held 4 bases outside the gene matches. The CDR3 contains 12 residues. Germline V lookup: CDR1 SQVTM, CDR2 ANQGSEA.

Turning to this clone: At one of its ends the junction is not consistent with the germline gene, which may arise from a read error. The gene calls are TRBV7-6 and TRBJ2-1; 8 bases map to TRBD2. The germline V gene encodes CDR1 SGHVS and CDR2 FNYEAQ. The CDR3 runs 15 residues. Here the CDR3 reads CASSFSSGGDNGQFF. The DNA for the CDR3 is TGTGCCAGCAGCTTTAGCAGCGGGGGAGACAATGGGCAGTTCTTC.

Here the CDR3 reads CASSENTVLSNYGYTF. In nucleotides, the CDR3 is TGTGCCAGCAGTGAAAATACAGTCTTATCCAACTATGGCTACACCTTC. This chain uses TRBV6-1 with TRBJ1-2; D unclear. The germline CDR1 and CDR2 sequences are MNHNS and SASEGT. Trimming left V 2 bases short and J 2 bases short, with 15 bases between. The length of the CDR3 is 16 residues.

This chain joins TRBV9 and TRBJ1-3, with 7 bases aligning to TRBD1. The CDR3 consists of 14 residues. With V trimmed by 3 bases and J by 3 bases, 3 bases remained unmatched. Germline-derived CDR1 and CDR2 are SGDLS and YYNGEE. This CDR3 reads CASSGDRVGNTIYF. CDR3 nucleotide sequence: TGTGCCAGCAGCGGCGACAGGGTTGGAAACACCATATATTTT. The full variable domain, completed using reference TRBV9 and TRBJ1-3, is DSGVTQTPKHLITATGQRVTLRCSPRSGDLSVYWYQQSLDQGLQFLIQYYNGEERAKGNILERFSAQQFPDLHSELNLSSLELGDSALYFCASSGDRVGNTIYFGEGSWLTVV.

The chain joins TRBV10-2 to TRBJ1-5; 7 bases are a match to TRBD1. V lost 2 bases, J lost 2 bases, and 3 bases stayed unmatched. There are 15 residues in the CDR3. Germline values: CDR1 WSHSY, CDR2 SAAADI. CDR3 sequence: CASSEATGGNQPQHF. The CDR3 DNA reads as TGCGCCAGCAGTGAGGCCACAGGGGGCAATCAGCCCCAGCATTTT.

The gene calls are TRBV27 and TRBJ2-1; 14 nucleotides align to TRBD2. Trimming at V came to 6 bases and at J to 9 bases, leaving 10 bases not matched to a gene. The CDR3 runs 16 residues. CDR1 is MNHEY and CDR2 is SMNVEV in the germline V gene (reference sequence). CDR3 loop: CASRLTSGGARGEQFF. The CDR3 nucleotides are TGTGCCAGCAGGTTGACTAGCGGGGGGGCTAGAGGTGAGCAGTTCTTC.

This sequence joins TRBV30 and TRBJ2-3, with D uncertain. Trimming left V 4 bases short and J 4 bases short, with 18 bases between. Germline CDR1 GTSNPN, CDR2 SVGIG (reference sequence). This CDR3 has 15 amino acids. The CDR3 DNA follows: TGTGCCTGGAACCGAGGAACTTCCCCCCCAGATACGCAGTATTTT. It encodes CAWNRGTSPPDTQYF.